This T cell receptor (beta chain) stems from a study of T cell changes during pregnancy in multiple sclerosis. The assay was immunoSEQ multiplex PCR, and TCRdb's table has in-frame clones only and misses some. The profile shows nearly 60,000 clones, under 95% of them singletons. V was cut by 1 base and J by 2 bases, with 9 bases left in between. This CDR3 has 15 residues. In germline, CDR1 is SGHTA, CDR2 FQGTGA. This sequence joins TRBV7-3 and TRBJ1-5; tentatively, D is TRBD1 (6 bases). The receptor's source is a female donor in good health, enrolled as a control in a pregnancy study. Sample: CD4+ T cells from peripheral blood mononuclear cells, taken after pregnancy. DNA of the CDR3: TGTGCCAGCAGCTTAAACAGGGTTGGCAATCAGCCCCAGCATTTT. This sequence encodes CASSLNRVGNQPQHF.